The clone carrying this TCR beta chain was counted ten times or more. Its antigen is unidentified. These data belong to a study of molecular identifiers for immune sequencing clone quantification. The wider study: For replicates, RNA isolated from roughly 20,000 or 100,000 naive CD8 cells was divided into five portions, of which four were sequenced. General study results and limits: Clones exceeding 20 RNA copies carried over 98% of effector molecules but under 1% of naive-cell molecules. Single-cell amounts of spiked Jurkat TCR RNA were reportedly detectable among fewer than 1.3 million naive cells.

V was cut by 5 bases and J by 5 bases, with 19 bases left in between. This CDR3 region has 15 residues. CDR1 is MNHEY and CDR2 is SVGAGI in the germline V gene. Bulk TCR libraries were made with methods that had been previously described and with listed TCR primers. TCRdb passed the PCR reads through MiXCR, listing each CDR3 protein once. The data hold a few hundred thousand distinct CDR3 sequences, with roughly 24% observed a single time. This sequence was found in a human donor in good health. Some libraries in this study had Jurkat cell RNA spiked in. The chain joins TRBV6-5 to TRBJ2-7; weak D call: TRBD1 (5 bases). The sequencing sample was made of naive CD8+ T cells from blood, with Jurkat cell RNA spiked in. Subset noted: FACS-sorted CD8+CD4-CCR7+CD45RA+ naive T cells. CDR3 amino acids: CASSGPGAGSDEQYF. The CDR3 DNA follows: TGTGCCAGCAGTGGTCCTGGGGCAGGGTCTGACGAGCAGTACTTC.